This is a list of T cell receptor beta chains from one sample in a study of chemoradiotherapy in HPV16-positive cancers. Using immunoSEQ multiplex PCR, the repertoire was profiled, and TCRdb retains in-frame clones only, with some absent. The data hold more than 9,500 clones, with around 78% observed a single time. The material was obtained from a patient who underwent chemoradiotherapy. The origin of the receptors is a human donor with HPV-associated anogenital cancer. Both conserved end residues are part of each CDR3. The order of the fields is V gene, J gene, clone size, CDR3 protein. The size field is filled for only some rows; it gives once, few, many or a size class.

TRBV30	TRBJ2-7	.	CAWAPFGGRLGEQYF
TRBV2	TRBJ2-1	.	CASKLAGPSYNEQFF
TRBV4-3	TRBJ2-7	.	CASSQGRWPRGYEQYF
TRBV7-9	TRBJ1-4	.	CASSPETGLGELFF
TRBV5-6	TRBJ2-3	.	CASSQTGGADTQYF
TRBV20-1	TRBJ1-1	.	CSAREAKAFF
TRBV19	TRBJ1-1	once	CASSTGLHTEAFF
TRBV25-1	TRBJ1-1	once	CASSVFGLEAFF
TRBV6-5	TRBJ1-1	few	CASRPQGLSEAFF
TRBV6-1	TRBJ1-5	.	CASSEGAGGGNQPQHF
TRBV6-1	TRBJ2-7	medium-sized	CASSETAGAYEQYF
TRBV2	TRBJ2-5	.	CASSKGVGTGSETQYF
TRBV4-2	TRBJ2-3	.	CASSQGGGRIDTDTQYF
TRBV4-1	TRBJ1-2	.	CASSQVGGSYGYTF
TRBV12-5	TRBJ1-4	.	CASGGDRTLTNEKLFF
TRBV6-1	TRBJ2-2	few	CASSEGSAGFDTGELFF
TRBV5-4	TRBJ1-3	once	CASSQEQLTLGSGNTIYF
TRBV6-4	TRBJ2-1	.	CASSVGAGGGSYNEQFF
TRBV10-2	TRBJ1-1	.	CASSEGWGLLRNTEAFF
TRBV29-1	TRBJ1-2	.	CSQGGYTF
TRBV7-2	TRBJ1-1	few	CASNRRGSTEAFF
TRBV15	TRBJ2-5	.	CATSTYTGTGGETQYF
TRBV5-6	TRBJ1-4	.	CASSLLVGEKLFF
TRBV10-1	TRBJ1-5	.	CASGWSVGNGYSNQPQHF
TRBV6-5	TRBJ2-5	.	CASSFGRGALETQYF
TRBV5-6	TRBJ2-3	.	CASSEGLVRNTQYF
TRBV7-9	TRBJ2-1	.	CASSSQGSYNEQFF
TRBV30	TRBJ2-2	once	CASVGQTIFGSTGELFF
TRBV4-3	TRBJ1-2	.	CASSHDRANYGYTF
TRBV6-1	TRBJ1-2	.	CASVIQGAGYGYTF
TRBV5-1	TRBJ1-4	few	CASSVFATNEKLFF
TRBV27	TRBJ2-1	.	CASSQTGGNEQFF